This T cell receptor (beta chain) originates from a study of CD8 T cells in Susac syndrome. Random hexamers served to reverse transcribe about 0.5 to 1 ug RNA. The CDR3 of TCR beta was amplified by immunoSEQ multiplex PCR across 54 Vbeta and 13 Jbeta. MiXCR, run by TCRdb on the immunoSEQ multiplex PCR reads, gives a single entry per CDR3 protein. This sample carries approximately 57,000 distinct CDR3 sequences, 95% of them seen once, and the ten largest clones take 0.75%. Germline-derived CDR1 and CDR2 are DFQATT and SNEGSKA (reference sequence). CDR3 length: 12 residues. V was clipped by 3 bases and J by 6 bases, with 11 bases between them.

What was sequenced was CD8+ T cells from PBMCs. This clonotype originated in a human donor with Susac syndrome. The rearrangement joins TRBV20-1 to TRBJ1-1; TRBD1 is a possible D gene (5 bases). The CDR3 DNA reads as TGCAGTGCTAGCCCCGGGGGAGCTGAAGCTTTCTTT. This encodes CSASPGGAEAFF.